This T cell receptor beta chain originates from a study of PD-L1 blockade in urothelial cancer. At the level of the study: Previous chemotherapy exposure amounted to 0 to 3 regimens for patients.

The method was immunoSEQ multiplex PCR; TCRdb's version includes in-frame clones alone and lacks a portion of them. The data contain 35,000 to 50,000 clones, approximately 80% of them singletons. The CDR3 has 13 amino acids. Germline V gives CDR1 SGHTA, CDR2 FQGNSA. Between the trimmed V and J ends, which lost 5 bases and 2 bases, there was a span of 9 bases. Time point here: pretreatment peripheral blood. Sample: PBMCs, taken around atezolizumab (anti-PD-L1) treatment. V and J are TRBV7-2 and TRBJ2-5, with D possibly TRBD2 on 6 matching bases. The clonotype was recovered from a man in his sixties with urothelial cancer. The CDR3 DNA follows: TGTGCCAGCAGCCGCGGGGCTCAAGAGACCCAGTACTTC. It codes for CASSRGAQETQYF.